This T cell receptor (beta chain) was recorded in a study of human T cells and chemical hapten exposure (dated by TCRdb to the early 2020s). Describing the broader study: For sensitization, 2% DPC in acetone was applied to a 2 cm by 2 cm area of upper inner arm skin. Throughout the study period of about 25 weeks, patients also received therapeutic DPC doses to the scalp every week. Patch testing was done on the upper back using Finn chambers containing 0.01% DPC, and results were scored after 6 days according to International Contact Dermatitis Research Group standards. The patient cohort, mostly female, included alopecia areata with under or over 50% scalp involvement, alopecia totalis and alopecia universalis. Libraries were combined into a pool for sequencing, and differences in TCR yield between samples came mainly from small differences in library volumes within the pool. Peripheral blood TCR repertoire changes were tracked in vivo in alopecia patients during primary and secondary sensitization to the hapten diphenylcyclopropenone (DPC). Blood samples were taken from patients before sensitization (week 0) and then at 2, 6 and about 24 weeks after DPC sensitization. Around 30 alopecia patients provided blood for TCR sequencing at one to four time points (pre-sensitization, 2, 6 and 24 weeks).

Relative to germline, V is 4 bases shorter and J is 4 bases shorter, with 10 bases between their ends. CDR1 is given as LGHNA and CDR2 as YSLEER, both from the germline V gene. CDR3 length: 13 amino acids, cysteine to phenylalanine. Just CDR3 DNA is preserved here, 39 bases in frame from base 1. The full study reports these points: Because all patients had alopecia, a presumed autoimmune disease, the immune response of the patients might differ from that of healthy individuals. Significantly more large CDR3 similarity clusters were formed by expanded TCRs than by pre-sensitization or healthy control sets, consistent with antigen-driven responses. DPC sensitization did not change how many TCRs were above 1 in 1000 frequency, and no evidence was found of alterations in global repertoire structure. A positive correlation was found between the number of PT1 expanded TCRs and patch test score, with significance reached at thresholds 8, 16 and 32 but not 4. After repeated subsampling, changes were observed in the strength of the expansion versus patch-test correlation and in the threshold at which the correlation became significant.

To note about this clonotype: It lacks a known antigen. No much larger clone is present one base from it, and per-base qualities are unavailable.

To prepare the library, RACE was applied. TCRdb shows the sequencer as NextSeq 500. Library preparation attached unique molecular identifiers to individual cDNA molecules for quantitative, reproducible TCR counting. Both TCR alpha and TCR beta chains were sequenced from each blood RNA sample. On the authors' methods: A median of roughly 98,000 TCRs per sample was observed, with a range of roughly 23,224 to 750,000. The Decombinator software suite was used to annotate the V, J and CDR3 of the TCR reads. For PS versus PT1 abundance plots, all samples were subsampled to the same number of TCRs (28,000). Expanded TCRs were defined as absent before sensitization and observed at least eight times at the 2-week time point. The public reads were quality trimmed at Q25 with fastp and then assembled into clones with MiXCR by TCRdb, keeping productive beta chains. Each record represents a unique CDR3 protein, reported with the most common genes and DNA among its rows. It is TCRdb's table, rather than the study itself, that gives the V and J calls and clone size. The sample yields about 110,000 distinct CDR3 sequences; roughly a third were counted once. Roughly 2.6% of the sample belongs to the ten largest clones.

Per the publication, the time point label means: patch test 3, about 24 weeks after DPC sensitization. This specimen's treatment or condition label, interpreted: therapeutic diphenylcyclopropenone sensitization with weekly scalp DPC. Blood at each patch-test visit was drawn before the patch test was applied. Eligible patients were aged 18 to 70, diagnosed with alopecia, deemed suitable for DPC therapy, and excluded if pregnant. Total RNA was extracted from unfractionated whole blood that had been collected in Tempus Blood RNA tubes. Recombination connected TRBV4-3 to TRBJ1-1, with no reliable assignment of the D segment. This receptor was taken from a man between 40 and 49 years old with alopecia areata. Some clones in this sample may be carry-over from other donors' samples. The sequencing used whole blood, collected in connection with sensitization to the hapten diphenylcyclopropenone (DPC). The sequence in DNA is TGCGCCAGCAGCCCTAAATGGGGCACTGAAGCTTTCTTT. This encodes CASSPKWGTEAFF.